This record concerns one TCR beta chain sequence. V was cut by 1 base and J by 8 bases, with 12 bases left in between. This CDR3 spans 15 amino acids. Germline V gene data show CDR1 as MDHEN and CDR2 as SYDVKM. This record comes from a study of blood T cell repertoires in COVID-19. Background on the study: Donors in the United States, Italy and Spain gave samples during acute or convalescent COVID-19. In each case, the material was cDNA or gDNA derived from T cells, B-cell-depleted T cells, or PBMCs.

In the authors' workflow: Reference gene primers were amplified, and this amplification served to estimate nucleated cell counts. TCRdb's table, derived via immunoSEQ multiplex PCR, lists solely in-frame clones and lacks some. The DNA was the basis for D and trimming; V, J and clone size are from that table. The sample consists of 150,000 or so clones, roughly four fifths of them appearing once. The clonotype originates from a human donor in a cohort sampled during active COVID-19. The rearrangement joins TRBV28 to TRBJ1-6; D is perhaps TRBD1 (6 bases). Source material: peripheral blood. DNA of the CDR3: TGTGCCAGCAGTTTATTTAGGGGGGGAGATTCACCCCTCCACTTT. Amino acid sequence: CASSLFRGGDSPLHF.